These 25 T cell receptor beta chains share one sample of origin, sequenced in a study of cytomegalovirus exposure and HLA in healthy donors. Primers for the PCR totalled 60 Vbeta and 13 Jbeta. Profiled with immunoSEQ multiplex PCR; TCRdb holds only in-frame clones, not every one. Of about 160,000 clones in the sample, roughly four fifths were seen once. Sequenced material: PBMCs. All receptors come from a girl aged 2 to 10 in good health and CMV-seropositive.

This sequence joins TRBV7-9 and TRBJ2-7, with 7 positions matching TRBD2. This CDR3 has 14 residues. V dropped 5 bases and J dropped 2; count of bases not matched to a gene: 6. Germline V gene lookup returns CDR1 SEHNR and CDR2 FQNEAQ (reference sequence). The CDR3 sequence: CASSQGDYTYEQYF. In DNA, the CDR3 is TGTGCCAGCAGCCAAGGGGACTACACCTACGAGCAGTACTTC.

Worth noting for this clone: Compared with germline, one end of the junction differs, possibly owing to a read error. Other DNA sequences in this sample translate to the same CDR3. This rearrangement joins TRBV30 to TRBJ1-5; no reliable D call. CDR1 is GTSNPN and CDR2 is SVGIG in the germline V gene (reference sequence). This CDR3 has 13 residues. CDR3 in amino acids: CAWRPGWYQPQHF. CDR3 nucleotide sequence: TGTGCCTGGAGGCCCGGGTGGTATCAGCCCCAGCACTTT.

Details on this clone: The junction shows a germline mismatch at one end, possibly a read error. J is TRBJ2-2 and V is TRBV10-3, with a weak D call TRBD2 (5 bases). CDR1 and CDR2 (germline): ENHRY, SYGVKD. This CDR3 comprises 15 residues. The CDR3 DNA follows: TGTGCCATCCGTTCACAGACGGGGAACACCGGGGAACTGTTTTTT. This sequence encodes CAIRSQTGNTGELFF.

The V call is TRBV30, the J call TRBJ2-7, with D perhaps TRBD1 (5 bases). The length of the CDR3 is 12 residues. Germline CDR1 and CDR2: GTSNPN and SVGIG (reference sequence). V lost 5 bases, J lost 0 bases, and 8 bases lay in between. The CDR3 nucleotides are TGTGCCTGGGCACAGGACTCCTACGAGCAGTACTTC. Its protein is CAWAQDSYEQYF.

This chain joins TRBV21-1 and TRBJ1-4; the table assigns TRBD1, which was not confirmed against the DNA. TRBV21-1 is listed as a pseudogene. The CDR3 is 15 amino acids. The CDR3 coding sequence is TGTGCCAGCAGCACTACACAGGGGTCTGATGAAAAACTGTTTTTT. Protein sequence: CASSTTQGSDEKLFF.

The rearrangement links TRBV5-1 to TRBJ2-2; the D gene is possibly TRBD2 (7 bases). The CDR3 length is 14 residues. In germline, CDR1 is SGHRS, CDR2 YFSETQ. The V gene lost 2 bases and the J gene lost 6 bases, with 11 bases spanning the gap. In DNA form, the CDR3 reads TGCGCCAGCAGCTTAGGGGGGGCATCCGGGGAGCTGTTTTTT. Translated: CASSLGGASGELFF.

V usage is TRBV28 and J usage is TRBJ1-4; D is unresolved. Trimming pared 5 bases from V and 10 bases from J, leaving 47 bases between. The V gene's germline CDR1 is MDHEN and CDR2 SYDVKM. This CDR3 is 24 amino acids long. CDR3 bases: TGTGCCAGCAGTCTGGCCCTAGAAAGGCGGGAGAGAAGGCCCGTGTGGAGGGATAGTGGAAAACTGTTTTTT. Encoded protein: CASSLALERRERRPVWRDSGKLFF.

The chain has TRBV30 and TRBJ1-3; tentative D call: TRBD1 (6 bases). V lost 1 base, J lost 8 bases, and 15 bases lay in between. CDR3 length: 14 residues. Germline V gene lookup returns CDR1 GTSNPN and CDR2 SVGIG (reference sequence). This CDR3 reads CAWSAQGLGDTIYF. The CDR3 region has the DNA TGTGCCTGGAGTGCACAGGGTCTGGGGGACACCATATATTTT.

V and J are TRBV4-1 and TRBJ2-7; 8 bases agree with TRBD2. Germline trimming cut 4 bases from V and 3 bases from J; bases unmatched to any gene: 8. Germline CDR1 and CDR2: MGHRA and YSYEKL. The CDR3 is made up of 15 amino acids. This CDR3 is CASSPLTGGSYEQYF. CDR3 nucleotide sequence: TGCGCCAGCAGCCCCCTTACGGGAGGGAGCTACGAGCAGTACTTC.

The chain recombines TRBV30 with TRBJ1-1; possible D gene TRBD1, 6 bases. Germline assignment: CDR1 GTSNPN and CDR2 SVGIG (reference sequence). V shed 0 bases and J shed 5 bases, with 13 bases lying between them. The CDR3 extends over 14 amino acids. The chain's CDR3 is CAWSVPQGWTEAFF. As DNA, the CDR3 is TGTGCCTGGAGTGTACCACAGGGATGGACTGAAGCTTTCTTT.

This sequence joins TRBV5-6 and TRBJ1-5, with D tentatively TRBD1 (6 bases). V was shortened by 3 bases and J by 6 bases, with 16 bases between the two germline ends. The CDR3 totals 15 residues. Germline-derived CDR1 and CDR2 are SGHDT and YYEEEE. The DNA for the CDR3 is TGTGCCAGCAGCTCGCTACAGGGCTTGGGTCAGCCCCAGCATTTT. Encoded protein: CASSSLQGLGQPQHF.

This chain uses TRBV19 with TRBJ2-5, with a possible D match to TRBD2 (5 bases). The germline V and J ends were trimmed by 11 bases and 3 bases, with 22 bases remaining between them. There are 15 residues in the CDR3. The germline V gene has CDR1 LNHDA and CDR2 SQIVND (reference sequence). CDR3 residues: CAPPGVLLYKETQYF. CDR3 nucleotides: TGTGCCCCCCCCGGGGTACTTCTTTACAAAGAGACCCAGTACTTC. The full variable domain, with the rest looked up from reference TRBV19 and TRBJ2-5, is DGGITQSPKYLFRKEGQNVTLSCEQNLNHDAMYWYRQDPGQGLRLIYYSQIVNDFQKGDIAEGYSVSREKKESFPLTVTSAQKNPTAFYLCAPPGVLLYKETQYFGPGTRLLVL.

The chain joins TRBV30 to TRBJ1-3; D is possibly TRBD1 (5 bases). V lost 5 bases, J lost 2 bases, and 10 bases lay in between. Germline lookup yields CDR1 GTSNPN and CDR2 SVGIG (reference sequence). The CDR3 is 13 amino acids. The CDR3 reads CAWGSTAGNTIYF. CDR3 nucleotide sequence: TGTGCCTGGGGGTCGACAGCTGGAAACACCATATATTTT.

V usage is TRBV27 and J usage is TRBJ1-2; a weak D match, TRBD1 (5 bases). CDR3 length: 15 residues. The germline CDR1 and CDR2 sequences are MNHEY and SMNVEV (reference sequence). V was shortened by 1 base and J by 4 bases, with 13 bases between the two germline ends. The CDR3 reads CASSLYAGKTYGYTF. The CDR3 DNA follows: TGTGCCAGCAGTTTATATGCAGGGAAGACCTATGGCTACACCTTC.

The chain has TRBV28 and TRBJ2-1; TRBD2 aligns across 10 bases. Trimming took 1 base from V and 2 from J; bases not matched to a gene: 14. Germline-derived CDR1 and CDR2 are MDHEN and SYDVKM. This CDR3 region has 20 residues. The CDR3 nucleotides read TGTGCCAGCAGTTTATTGAGAAGGGCTAGCGGGAGAGGTACCTACAATGAGCAGTTCTTC. It encodes CASSLLRRASGRGTYNEQFF.

The chain joins TRBV11-2 to TRBJ2-7; 7 bases line up with TRBD1. The CDR3 loop spans 17 amino acids. The V gene end was trimmed by 5 bases and the J gene end by 4 bases; junction bases not matched to a gene: 17. Germline V gives CDR1 SGHAT, CDR2 FQNNGV. The CDR3 DNA sequence: TGTGCCAGCAGCAAGCCCGGGACAGTGACGTCTAATTACGAGCAGTACTTC. Translated, it gives CASSKPGTVTSNYEQYF.

This chain joins TRBV29-1 and TRBJ1-5, with D possibly being TRBD1 (5 bases). The CDR3 is made up of 14 amino acids. Looked up from germline, CDR1 is SQVTM and CDR2 is ANQGSEA. V lost 5 bases to trimming and J lost 5 bases, with 16 bases between them. The chain's CDR3 is CSVLLEGLDQPQHF. The CDR3 DNA follows: TGCAGCGTTCTCTTGGAGGGGTTGGATCAGCCCCAGCATTTT.

The rearrangement joins TRBV7-8 to TRBJ1-1; 12 bases line up with TRBD1. Germline lookup yields CDR1 SGHVS and CDR2 FQNEAQ. CDR3 length equals 21 residues. V gave up 11 bases and J gave up 4 bases; unmatched junction bases: 29. Here the CDR3 reads CASYSLFLVAGTGGAGTEAFF. Written as DNA, the CDR3 is TGTGCCTCTTATTCTCTTTTTCTGGTAGCGGGGACAGGGGGCGCCGGCACTGAAGCTTTCTTT. Variable domain in full (rest from reference TRBV7-8 and TRBJ1-1): GAGVSQSPRYKVAKRGQDVALRCDPISGHVSLFWYQQALGQGPEFLTYFQNEAQLDKSGLPSDRFFAERPEGSVSTLKIQRTQQEDSAVYLCASYSLFLVAGTGGAGTEAFFGQGTRLTVV.

The chain is built from TRBV4-1 and TRBJ1-6, with D hard to call. The CDR3 spans 17 residues. V dropped 4 bases and J dropped 8 bases, with 21 bases sitting between them. Per germline, CDR1 MGHRA and CDR2 YSYEKL. CDR3 in DNA: TGCGCCAGCAGCCGTTTGCCAGTGAGACTCACGGATTCACCCCTCCACTTT. It specifies CASSRLPVRLTDSPLHF.

The rearrangement uses TRBV5-5 and TRBJ2-2; a possible D gene is TRBD2 (5 bases). Germline V CDR1 and CDR2: SGHKS, YYEKEE (reference sequence). The CDR3 length is 14 residues. V lost 5 bases to trimming and J lost 4 bases, with 12 bases between them. This CDR3 reads CASRREGGTGELFF. The CDR3, as DNA: TGTGCCAGCAGAAGAGAAGGAGGCACCGGGGAGCTGTTTTTT.

This clone has only a few counts. This chain links TRBV15 with TRBJ2-1, with D unresolved. V was pared by 4 bases and J by 8 bases, with 15 bases between. The CDR3 sequence is 14 residues long. The germline CDR1 and CDR2 sequences are LNHNV and YYDKDF (reference sequence). Here the CDR3 DNA reads TGTGCCACCAGCATAACTTTTAACCCGGATGAGCAGTTCTTC. Protein: CATSITFNPDEQFF.

The count of this clone is one. The rearrangement links TRBV7-9 to TRBJ1-5; D is unclear. This CDR3 comprises 15 residues. Trimming left V 3 bases short and J 5 bases short, with 14 bases between. Germline V gene lookup returns CDR1 SEHNR and CDR2 FQNEAQ (reference sequence). This CDR3 reads CASSFSPLGHQPQHF. CDR3 sequence (DNA): TGTGCCAGCAGCTTCTCCCCTTTGGGCCATCAGCCCCAGCATTTT.

This clone was detected only once. CDR3 DNA sequence: TGTGCCAGCCGATACACAGGGGGTTTGGATGGCTACACCTTC. It is translated as CASRYTGGLDGYTF. The chain uses TRBV5-4 and TRBJ1-2; 8 nucleotides align to TRBD1. CDR1 and CDR2 from the germline V gene are SGHNT and YYREEE (reference sequence). V lost 7 bases, J lost 6 bases, and 11 bases stayed unmatched. CDR3 length: 14 residues.

Points on this clone: Its ends do not fully match the called genes, so a read error is possible. The rearrangement uses TRBV6-6 and TRBJ2-7; D remains unclear. The CDR3 is 11 amino acids. Germline assignment: CDR1 MNHNY and CDR2 SVGAGI (reference sequence). The CDR3 DNA reads TGTGTCAGCAGTTACTCCGGCGAGCAGTACTTC. Translation: CVSSYSGEQYF.

CDR3 bases: TGTGCCAGCTCACCTCCCTCGGATGAAAAACTGTTTTTT. Its translation: CASSPPSDEKLFF. This sequence joins TRBV18 and TRBJ1-4, with D unresolved. The CDR3 has 13 amino acids. From germline, CDR1 is KGHSH and CDR2 LQKENI. Deletions cut 3 bases from V and 6 bases from J, with 8 bases between.